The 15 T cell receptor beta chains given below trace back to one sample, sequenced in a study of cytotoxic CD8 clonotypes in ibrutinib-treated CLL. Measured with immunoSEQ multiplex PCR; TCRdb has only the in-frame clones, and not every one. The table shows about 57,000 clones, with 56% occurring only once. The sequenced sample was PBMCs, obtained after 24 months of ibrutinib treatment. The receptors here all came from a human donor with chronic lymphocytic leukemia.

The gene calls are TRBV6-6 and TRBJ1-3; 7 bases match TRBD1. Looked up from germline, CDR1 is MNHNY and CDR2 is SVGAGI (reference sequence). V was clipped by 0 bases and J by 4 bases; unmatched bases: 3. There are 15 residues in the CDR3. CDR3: CASSYSAGQGNTIYF. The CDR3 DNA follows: TGTGCCAGCAGTTACTCTGCGGGACAGGGAAACACCATATATTTT.

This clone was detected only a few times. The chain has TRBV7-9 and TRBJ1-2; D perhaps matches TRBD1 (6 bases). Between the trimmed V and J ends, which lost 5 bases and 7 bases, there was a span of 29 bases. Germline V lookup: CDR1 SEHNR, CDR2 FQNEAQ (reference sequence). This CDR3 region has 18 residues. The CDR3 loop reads CASSGSLGSLTGWGGYTF. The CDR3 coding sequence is TGTGCCAGCAGCGGTAGCCTGGGCAGTCTGACAGGATGGGGTGGCTACACCTTC.

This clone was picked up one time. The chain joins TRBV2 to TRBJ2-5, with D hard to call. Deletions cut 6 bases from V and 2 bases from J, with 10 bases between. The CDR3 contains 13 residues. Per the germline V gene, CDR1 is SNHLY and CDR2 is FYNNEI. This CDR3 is CASRGSPQETQYF. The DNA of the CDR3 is TGTGCCAGCAGAGGCAGCCCTCAAGAGACCCAGTACTTC.

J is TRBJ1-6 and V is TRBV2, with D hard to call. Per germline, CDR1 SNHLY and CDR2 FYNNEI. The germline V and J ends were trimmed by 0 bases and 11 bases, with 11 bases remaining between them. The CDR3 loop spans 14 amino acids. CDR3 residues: CASSEARREAPLHF. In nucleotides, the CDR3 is TGTGCCAGCAGTGAAGCGAGGAGGGAGGCACCCCTCCACTTT.

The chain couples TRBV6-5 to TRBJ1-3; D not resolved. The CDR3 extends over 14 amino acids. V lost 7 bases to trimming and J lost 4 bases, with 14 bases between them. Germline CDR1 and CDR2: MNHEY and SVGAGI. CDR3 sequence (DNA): TGTGCCAGCACTGTCTTCTTCTCCGGAAACACCATATATTTT. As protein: CASTVFFSGNTIYF.

The CDR3 sequence is CASSYLPSSYNEQFF. CDR3 nucleotide sequence: TGTGCCAGCAGTTACCTCCCTAGCTCCTACAATGAGCAGTTCTTC. The V and J genes are TRBV6-5 and TRBJ2-1; D not certain. Trimming took off 2 bases at V and 0 bases at J, with 8 bases between the two ends. In germline, CDR1 is MNHEY, CDR2 SVGAGI. The CDR3 covers 15 residues.

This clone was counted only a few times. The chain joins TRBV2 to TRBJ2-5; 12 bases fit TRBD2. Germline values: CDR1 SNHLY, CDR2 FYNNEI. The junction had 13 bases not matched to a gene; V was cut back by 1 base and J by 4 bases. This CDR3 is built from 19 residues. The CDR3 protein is CASSEGSRVGLAGGETQYF. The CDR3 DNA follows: TGTGCCAGCAGTGAAGGGTCTAGGGTGGGACTAGCGGGTGGAGAGACCCAGTACTTC.

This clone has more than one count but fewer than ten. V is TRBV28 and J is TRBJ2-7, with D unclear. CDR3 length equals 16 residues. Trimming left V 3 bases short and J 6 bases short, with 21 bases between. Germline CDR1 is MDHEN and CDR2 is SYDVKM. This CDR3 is CASSFWQARNLGEQYV. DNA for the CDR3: TGTGCCAGCAGTTTTTGGCAGGCTAGAAACCTTGGCGAGCAGTACGTC.

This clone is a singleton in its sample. CDR3 in amino acids: CASSVTPLAGETQYF. The CDR3 DNA is TGTGCCAGCAGCGTCACTCCACTAGCGGGGGAGACCCAGTACTTC. V and J are TRBV9 and TRBJ2-5, with TRBD2 identical over 10 bases. J gave up 5 bases and V 2 bases, and 6 bases lay outside the gene matches. Germline V gene data show CDR1 as SGDLS and CDR2 as YYNGEE. This CDR3 region has 15 residues.

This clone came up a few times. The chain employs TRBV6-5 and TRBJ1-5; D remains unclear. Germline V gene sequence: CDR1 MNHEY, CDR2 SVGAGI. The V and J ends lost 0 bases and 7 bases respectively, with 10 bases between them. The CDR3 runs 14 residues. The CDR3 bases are TGTGCCAGCAGTTACTCGTCGCTGTGGCAGCCCCAGCATTTT. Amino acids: CASSYSSLWQPQHF.

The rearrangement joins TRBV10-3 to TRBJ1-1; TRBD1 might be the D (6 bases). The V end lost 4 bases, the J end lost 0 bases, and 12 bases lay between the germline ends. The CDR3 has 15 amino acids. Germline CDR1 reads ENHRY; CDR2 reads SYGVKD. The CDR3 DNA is TGTGCCATCAGTGCAGGGGACCGAATGAACACTGAAGCTTTCTTT. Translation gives CAISAGDRMNTEAFF.

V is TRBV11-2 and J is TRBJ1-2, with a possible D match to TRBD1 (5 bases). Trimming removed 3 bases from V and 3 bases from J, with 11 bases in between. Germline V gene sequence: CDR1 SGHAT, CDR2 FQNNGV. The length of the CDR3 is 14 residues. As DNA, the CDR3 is TGTGCCAGCAGCTTGGTGGGGGGGTACTATGGCTACACCTTC. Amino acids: CASSLVGGYYGYTF.

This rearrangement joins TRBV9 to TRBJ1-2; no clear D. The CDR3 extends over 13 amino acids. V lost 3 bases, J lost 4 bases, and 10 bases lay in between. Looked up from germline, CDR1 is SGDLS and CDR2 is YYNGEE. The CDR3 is CASSEDPGYGYTF. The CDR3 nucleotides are TGTGCCAGCAGCGAGGACCCAGGCTATGGCTACACCTTC.

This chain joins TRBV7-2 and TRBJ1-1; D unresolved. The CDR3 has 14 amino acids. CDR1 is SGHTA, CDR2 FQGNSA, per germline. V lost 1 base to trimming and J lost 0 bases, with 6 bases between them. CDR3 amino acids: CASSLVTLNTEAFF. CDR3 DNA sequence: TGTGCCAGCAGCTTAGTTACTCTGAACACTGAAGCTTTCTTT.

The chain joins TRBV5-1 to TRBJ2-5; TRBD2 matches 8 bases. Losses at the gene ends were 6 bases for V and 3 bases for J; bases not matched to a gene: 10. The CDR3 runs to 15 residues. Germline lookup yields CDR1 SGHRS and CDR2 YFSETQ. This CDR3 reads CASTPGVTSEETQYF. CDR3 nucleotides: TGCGCCAGCACCCCAGGTGTGACTAGCGAAGAGACCCAGTACTTC.